A single sample is the source of the 20 T cell receptor beta chains below, sequenced in a study of blood T cell repertoires in COVID-19. Libraries were prepared by immunoSEQ multiplex PCR; TCRdb keeps only in-frame clonotypes and omits some of them. The sample carries about 360,000 clones, more than 65% recorded once. Sequenced material: peripheral blood. Receptors were obtained from a human donor with acute or convalescent COVID-19. The donor label of this sample is uncertain.

The CDR3 region has the DNA TGCGCCAGCAGCGTCAGACAGGGGAACTCTGGAAACACCATATATTTT. Amino acids: CASSVRQGNSGNTIYF. The chain has TRBV5-1 and TRBJ1-3, with 8 bases that match TRBD1. The CDR3 is 16 residues long. The germline CDR1 and CDR2 sequences are SGHRS and YFSETQ. Germline trimming cut 4 bases from V and 0 bases from J; bases unmatched to any gene: 6.

The rearrangement joins TRBV7-9 to TRBJ2-2, with 9 bases lining up with TRBD1. The V gene end was trimmed by 5 bases and the J gene end by 7 bases; junction bases not matched to a gene: 14. CDR3 size: 17 residues. The germline V gene encodes CDR1 SEHNR and CDR2 FQNEAQ (reference sequence). The DNA for the CDR3 is TGTGCCAGCAGCCCAATAAAACAGGGGGCGCTGGTCGGGGAGCTGTTTTTT. As protein: CASSPIKQGALVGELFF.

CDR3 sequence reads: CAAGQSGNTIYF. CDR3 in DNA: TGTGCGGCTGGGCAGAGTGGAAACACCATATATTTT. The gene calls are TRBV9 and TRBJ1-3; D is unresolved. The germline gives CDR1 SGDLS, CDR2 YYNGEE. CDR3 length equals 12 residues.

The chain couples TRBV28 to TRBJ2-3; TRBD2 matches 9 bases. V trimming: 4 bases; J trimming: 1 base; junction bases outside the gene matches: 6. Germline CDR1 reads MDHEN; CDR2 reads SYDVKM. The length of the CDR3 is 16 residues. CDR3 in amino acids: CASSSRGLAGTDTQYF. The CDR3 region has the DNA TGTGCCAGCAGTTCCAGGGGACTAGCTGGCACAGATACGCAGTATTTT.

This chain's CDR3 is CSASILAKNIQYF. CDR3 sequence (DNA): TGCAGTGCTAGTATACTAGCCAAAAACATTCAGTACTTC. This chain joins TRBV20-1 and TRBJ2-4; D gene unclear. The V and J ends lost 3 bases and 0 bases respectively, with 6 bases between them. Germline assignment: CDR1 DFQATT and CDR2 SNEGSKA (reference sequence). The CDR3 sequence is 13 residues long.

J is TRBJ1-6 and V is TRBV14; TRBD1 is a possible D gene (5 bases). Germline-derived CDR1 and CDR2 are SGHDN and FVKESK. This CDR3 is 14 amino acids long. V dropped 4 bases and J dropped 7 bases, with 11 bases sitting between them. CDR3 region: CASSLNGGNSPLHF. The CDR3 DNA is TGTGCCAGCAGCCTTAATGGGGGGAATTCACCCCTCCACTTT. Drawing the rest from reference TRBV14 and TRBJ1-6, the complete variable domain is EAGVTQFPSHSVIEKGQTVTLRCDPISGHDNLYWYRRVMGKEIKFLLHFVKESKQDESGMPNNRFLAERTGGTYSTLKVQPAELEDSGVYFCASSLNGGNSPLHFGNGTRLTVT.

V is TRBV28 and J is TRBJ1-1, with no clear D. The CDR3 has 13 residues. Per the germline V gene, CDR1 is MDHEN and CDR2 is SYDVKM. The germline V and J ends were trimmed by 2 bases and 2 bases, with 6 bases remaining between them. CDR3 sequence reads: CASSLIVNTEAFF. CDR3 sequence (DNA): TGTGCCAGCAGTTTAATCGTAAACACTGAAGCTTTCTTT. Drawing the rest from reference TRBV28 and TRBJ1-1, the complete variable domain is DVKVTQSSRYLVKRTGEKVFLECVQDMDHENMFWYRQDPGLGLRLIYFSYDVKMKEKGDIPEGYSVSREKKERFSLILESASTNQTSMYLCASSLIVNTEAFFGQGTRLTVV.

The rearrangement joins TRBV7-2 to TRBJ2-1, with 11 positions matching TRBD2. Germline loops: CDR1 SGHTA, CDR2 FQGNSA. This CDR3 contains 16 residues. J was trimmed by 4 bases and V by 2 bases; bases with no gene match: 4. CDR3 in DNA: TGTGCCAGCAGCTTAACCGGGACTAGCGGTTACAATGAGCAGTTCTTC. Translating gives CASSLTGTSGYNEQFF.

This chain connects TRBV27 to TRBJ2-3, with 12 bases lining up with TRBD2. The CDR3 is 17 amino acids. Germline values: CDR1 MNHEY, CDR2 SMNVEV (reference sequence). V dropped 5 bases and J dropped 3; count of bases not matched to a gene: 9. The CDR3: CASSAGLAGGITDTQYF. As DNA, the CDR3 is TGTGCCAGCAGTGCGGGGCTAGCGGGAGGGATAACAGATACGCAGTATTTT.

J is TRBJ1-2 and V is TRBV19; 7 bases map to TRBD1. Germline V CDR1 and CDR2: LNHDA, SQIVND (reference sequence). V lost 3 bases, J lost 2 bases, and 3 bases stayed unmatched. The CDR3 is 14 amino acids. CDR3 nucleotides: TGTGCCAGTAGTATGGACAGGAAAAACTATGGCTACACCTTC. The encoded protein is CASSMDRKNYGYTF.

The J gene is TRBJ1-2, the V gene TRBV7-9, with D perhaps TRBD1 (5 bases). V dropped 7 bases and J dropped 4 bases, with 25 bases sitting between them. CDR1 is SEHNR and CDR2 is FQNEAQ in the germline V gene (reference sequence). The CDR3 totals 17 residues. CDR3 loop: CASNKGEVFSRGYGYTF. The CDR3 DNA reads TGTGCCAGCAACAAAGGGGAGGTATTTAGCCGGGGCTATGGCTACACCTTC. The full variable domain, in which reference TRBV7-9 and TRBJ1-2 provide the parts outside the CDR3, is DTGVSQNPRHKITKRGQNVTFRCDPISEHNRLYWYRQTLGQGPEFLTYFQNEAQLEKSRLLSDRFSAERPKGSFSTLEIQRTEQGDSAMYLCASNKGEVFSRGYGYTFGSGTRLTVV.

This clone appeared a single time. The chain links TRBV6-1 to TRBJ2-7, with D possibly being TRBD2 (5 bases). CDR1 MNHNS and CDR2 SASEGT come from the germline V gene. The V end was cut by 1 base, the J end by 6 bases, with 22 bases between. The CDR3 consists of 17 residues. DNA for the CDR3: TGTGCCAGCAGTGAAGGCCCCATAGTTAGCGTTAGAAGCGAGCAGTACTTC. Translating gives CASSEGPIVSVRSEQYF.

V gene TRBV5-1 combines with J gene TRBJ1-2; 10 positions agree with TRBD1. Germline CDR1 and CDR2: SGHRS and YFSETQ. Germline trimming cut 5 bases from V and 5 bases from J; bases unmatched to any gene: 12. There are 16 residues in the CDR3. The chain's CDR3 is CASSPSRDRGEYGYTF. As DNA, the CDR3 is TGCGCCAGCAGTCCAAGCCGGGACAGGGGAGAGTATGGCTACACCTTC.

This chain uses TRBV30 with TRBJ1-2; the match to TRBD1 covers 9 bases. The V gene end was trimmed by 4 bases and the J gene end by 0 bases; junction bases not matched to a gene: 6. Germline-derived CDR1 and CDR2 are GTSNPN and SVGIG (reference sequence). The CDR3 contains 15 residues. CDR3 sequence (DNA): TGTGCCTGGATGTTTCGGGACAGGGCTAACTATGGCTACACCTTC. It encodes CAWMFRDRANYGYTF.

This clone has more than one count but fewer than ten. The gene calls are TRBV18 and TRBJ1-2; 8 positions agree with TRBD1. Germline V gene lookup returns CDR1 KGHSH and CDR2 LQKENI. Unmatched junction bases numbered 5, after V lost 3 bases and J lost 2 bases. CDR3 size: 15 residues. CDR3 nucleotides: TGTGCCAGCTCACCCATAGGACAGGGCAACTATGGCTACACCTTC. It is translated as CASSPIGQGNYGYTF.

The chain joins TRBV11-2 to TRBJ1-3; D is perhaps TRBD1 (5 bases). From germline, CDR1 is SGHAT and CDR2 FQNNGV. This CDR3 contains 14 residues. Trimming took off 3 bases at V and 2 bases at J, with 8 bases between the two ends. The CDR3 region has the DNA TGTGCCAGCAGCTTCGGACAAGCTGGAAACACCATATATTTT. Translated: CASSFGQAGNTIYF.

The rearrangement uses TRBV5-6 and TRBJ2-3, with 7 bases matching TRBD1. CDR1 and CDR2 (germline): SGHDT, YYEEEE. The CDR3 is 14 amino acids. V dropped 3 bases and J dropped 5; count of bases not matched to a gene: 6. CDR3 in amino acids: CASSYDRVQDTQYF. CDR3 in DNA: TGTGCCAGCAGCTACGACAGGGTCCAAGATACGCAGTATTTT.

This chain uses TRBV23-1 with TRBJ2-1; TRBD1 might be the D (6 bases). TRBV23-1 counts as an open reading frame of uncertain function. V gave up 6 bases and J gave up 0 bases, with 12 bases separating them. The CDR3 length is 15 residues. The CDR3 here is CASSLNRDSYNEQFF. As DNA, the CDR3 is TGCGCCAGCAGCCTGAACAGGGACTCCTACAATGAGCAGTTCTTC.

V and J are TRBV30 and TRBJ2-1; 8 bases agree with TRBD1. Germline V CDR1 and CDR2: GTSNPN, SVGIG (reference sequence). The CDR3 runs to 14 residues. J gave up 9 bases and V 0 bases, and 7 bases lay outside the gene matches. DNA for the CDR3: TGTGCCTGGAGTGTAGGACAGGGTCGCTTTGAGCAGTTCTTC. It encodes CAWSVGQGRFEQFF.

The rearrangement links TRBV4-2 to TRBJ2-1, with TRBD2 matching over 7 bases. V was clipped by 3 bases and J by 8 bases; unmatched bases: 7. This CDR3 spans 14 amino acids. The germline CDR1 and CDR2 sequences are LGHNA and YNFKEQ. The CDR3 DNA follows: TGTGCCAGCAGCCAGAGGCCCCTAGCGGATGAGCAGTTCTTC. Translating it yields CASSQRPLADEQFF.